The source of this T cell receptor (beta chain) is a study of shared clonotypes between healthy human individuals. Trimming removed 7 bases at V and 5 bases at J, with 17 bases between. This CDR3 contains 14 residues. The germline gives CDR1 LNHDA, CDR2 SQIVND (reference sequence). The assay was immunoSEQ multiplex PCR, and TCRdb's table has in-frame clones only and misses some. The table includes hundreds of thousands of clones, about 79% detected once. The rearrangement uses TRBV19 and TRBJ2-5; tentative D call: TRBD2 (5 bases). The sequence was obtained from a woman aged 40 to 55 in good health. Some clones in this sample may be carry-over from other donors' samples. Sequencing was done on a sample of PBMCs. CDR3 protein: CASTHTGVGETQYF. Here the CDR3 DNA reads TGTGCCAGTACCCATACCGGGGTGGGGGAGACCCAGTACTTC. Full variable domain (remainder filled in from reference TRBV19 and TRBJ2-5): DGGITQSPKYLFRKEGQNVTLSCEQNLNHDAMYWYRQDPGQGLRLIYYSQIVNDFQKGDIAEGYSVSREKKESFPLTVTSAQKNPTAFYLCASTHTGVGETQYFGPGTRLLVL.